Listed below are T cell receptor beta chains from one sample, sequenced in a study of cytomegalovirus exposure and HLA in healthy donors. Profiling relied on immunoSEQ multiplex PCR, and the TCRdb table lists in-frame clones only, not all of them. The repertoire includes over 140,000 clones, roughly 79% of them detected once, and 1.4% to 1.5% sits in the top ten. Sequenced input: PBMCs. The origin of the receptors is a man aged 25 to 40 in good health and CMV-seropositive. The CDR3 runs from the conserved cysteine through the conserved F or W. D genes are given only for firm matches. Not all rows give a size; the values are once, few, many and, for expanded clones, a class.

j_call d_call clone_size v_call cdr3_nt cdr3_aa
TRBJ2-7 TRBD2 NA TRBV10-3 TGTGCCATCAGTTCAACTAGCGGGATAGGTTACGAGCAGTACTTC CAISSTSGIGYEQYF
TRBJ1-5 TRBD1 NA TRBV7-2 TGTGCCAGCAGCATCGGACAGGCGGGGCAGCCCCAGCATTTT CASSIGQAGQPQHF
TRBJ1-2 TRBD1 NA TRBV27 TGTGCCAGCAGTCTCCAACAGGGGTTGGGCTACACCTTC CASSLQQGLGYTF
TRBJ2-1 NA NA TRBV5-1 TGCGCCAGCAGCGAGGACAGCAATCCATACAATGAGCAGTTCTTC CASSEDSNPYNEQFF
TRBJ2-7 TRBD1 NA TRBV6-6 TGTGCCAGCATCAAGAATCCGGGACAGGGGGGGGGCGAGCAGTACTTC CASIKNPGQGGGEQYF
TRBJ2-5 NA NA TRBV6-5 TGTGCCAGCAGTTACGTGCTAGATGGTGGGACCCAGTACTTC CASSYVLDGGTQYF
TRBJ1-4 NA once TRBV6-5 TGTGCCAGCGGGGAGAGGAAGAATGAAAAACTGTTTTTT CASGERKNEKLFF
TRBJ1-2 TRBD1 NA TRBV19 TGTGCCAGTAACCGGGACAGTATCTCTGGCTACACCTTC CASNRDSISGYTF
TRBJ1-2 NA few TRBV15 TGTGCCACCAGCAGAGAGGGACATTCTTCAAACTATGGCTACACCTTC CATSREGHSSNYGYTF
TRBJ2-5 NA once TRBV5-1 TGCGCCAGCAGCTCGCAGGTCTCCTACCAAGAGACCCAGTACTTC CASSSQVSYQETQYF
TRBJ1-5 TRBD1 NA TRBV29-1 TGCAGCGTTACCGGGACAGATAGCAATCAGCCCCAGCATTTT CSVTGTDSNQPQHF
TRBJ1-3 NA few TRBV28 TGTGCCAGCAGTTGGACATCCTACTCTGGAAACACCATATATTTT CASSWTSYSGNTIYF
TRBJ2-7 TRBD2 NA TRBV28 TGTGCCAGCACCCGGACTAGTTCCTCTTACGAGCAGTACTTC CASTRTSSSYEQYF
TRBJ1-5 NA NA TRBV4-1 TGCGCCAGCAGCCCCCTCCCGGGGTCCAATCAGCCCCAGCATTTT CASSPLPGSNQPQHF
TRBJ2-5 TRBD1 NA TRBV5-1 TGCGCCAGCAGCTACGGGACAGGGGGAGAGACCCAGTACTTC CASSYGTGGETQYF
TRBJ1-1 NA NA TRBV10-3 TGTGCCATCAGTGTACCATGGGGGGGGGACACTGAAGCTTTCTTT CAISVPWGGDTEAFF
TRBJ2-5 NA NA TRBV5-4 TGTGCCAGCAGCTCCTCGGAGACCCAGTACTTC CASSSSETQYF
TRBJ2-2 NA NA TRBV7-8 TGTGCCAGCAGCTTATCCCCGACCGGGGAGCTGTTTTTT CASSLSPTGELFF
TRBJ2-4 NA NA TRBV7-9 TGTGCCAGCAACAAGAGGGCGGCGGGGCCTTTTCAGTACTTC CASNKRAAGPFQYF
TRBJ1-5 TRBD1 NA TRBV28 TGTGCCAGCAGTCACTTTGGGACAGTCCAGCATTTT CASSHFGTVQHF
TRBJ2-1 TRBD2 NA TRBV28 TGTGCCAGCAGCTCCCCCTGGCGGGGGAACAATGAGCAGTTCTTC CASSSPWRGNNEQFF
TRBJ2-7 NA NA TRBV19 TGTGCCAGTAGCCAACGACTACTTGGGTCGGGCGAGCAGTACTTC CASSQRLLGSGEQYF
TRBJ1-4 NA NA TRBV28 TGTGCCAGCAGTTTATATGGCAGGGGAACTAATGAAAAACTGTTTTTT CASSLYGRGTNEKLFF
TRBJ2-1 TRBD2 once TRBV5-1 TGCGCCAGCAGCTCGGGGACTAGCGGGAGGCAGTACAATGAGCAGTTCTTC CASSSGTSGRQYNEQFF
TRBJ2-5 TRBD2 NA TRBV15 TGTGCCACCAGCAGAGCTCGGACTAGCGGGAGCCGGGGGAGGGAGGGAGAGACCCAGTACTTC CATSRARTSGSRGREGETQYF
TRBJ1-2 NA NA TRBV5-4 TGTGCCAGCAGCTGGACCTTGACAGACCTTTCCTTATACACCTTC CASSWTLTDLSLYTF
TRBJ2-7 NA once TRBV11-2 TGTGCCAGCAGCTTAGAGGCAGGGGCCTTGCCCTACGAGCAGTACTTC CASSLEAGALPYEQYF
TRBJ2-5 NA NA TRBV7-9 TGTGCCAGCAGCTTAGGTAGGGGATGGGAGACCCAGTACTTC CASSLGRGWETQYF
TRBJ2-1 NA NA TRBV13 TGTGCCAGCAGCTTAGCGGGGGAATCTTACAATGAGCAGTTCTTC CASSLAGESYNEQFF
TRBJ2-3 NA NA TRBV5-1 TGCGCCAGCAGCGAGGGGACTTCTAGCACAGATACGCAGTATTTT CASSEGTSSTDTQYF
TRBJ1-3 TRBD1 NA TRBV7-9 TGTGCCAGCAGCCTTGGACAGGTCGGATCTGGAAACACCATATATTTT CASSLGQVGSGNTIYF
TRBJ2-7 TRBD2 NA TRBV27 TGTGCCAGCAGTTCCGGGACTAGCCCTAACGAGCAGTACTTC CASSSGTSPNEQYF
TRBJ2-7 NA NA TRBV2 TGTGCCAGCACGGGTAGACGGACAGATTTGATATACTTC CASTGRRTDLIYF
TRBJ1-1 TRBD1 NA TRBV5-5 TGTGCCAGCAGCTTGGAGAGCAGGGGGCAAACTGAAGCTTTCTTT CASSLESRGQTEAFF
TRBJ1-2 NA NA TRBV6-6 TGTGCCAGCAGTTATCCGGGACAAAATAACTATGGCTACACCTTC CASSYPGQNNYGYTF
TRBJ2-3 TRBD1 NA TRBV5-1 TGCGCCAGCAGCTTGGGAAGGGGGCGAGATACGCAGTATTTT CASSLGRGRDTQYF
TRBJ2-3 NA NA TRBV7-9 TGTGCCAGCAGCCAAAGAAGCGGGAGCACAGATACGCAGTATTTT CASSQRSGSTDTQYF
TRBJ2-7 TRBD2 few TRBV30 TGTGCCTGGAGACCCGGGGGGGGTGGCTCCTACGAGCAGTACTTC CAWRPGGGGSYEQYF
TRBJ2-3 TRBD2 NA TRBV19 TGTGCCAGTACTCGGCGGGAGGGAGGTGCAGATACGCAGTATTTT CASTRREGGADTQYF
TRBJ2-7 NA few TRBV7-9 TGTGCCAGCAGCCCTAGCGCGAGCTCCTACGAGCAGTACTTC CASSPSASSYEQYF
TRBJ1-3 NA few TRBV5-4 TGTGCCAGCAGCCCACGGTCATCCAGGGGAAGAGGCCCGAACACCATATATTTT CASSPRSSRGRGPNTIYF
TRBJ2-3 TRBD2 NA TRBV29-1 TGCAGCGTTGAGACTAGCGGGAGCACAGATACGCAGTATTTT CSVETSGSTDTQYF
TRBJ2-3 TRBD2 NA TRBV5-4 TGTGCCAGCAGCTTCGGTAGCGGGGGGGCTATAGATACGCAGTATTTT CASSFGSGGAIDTQYF
TRBJ2-5 TRBD1 NA TRBV28 TGTGCCAGCAGTTTTACAGGGGGGAGGAAGACCCAGTACTTC CASSFTGGRKTQYF
TRBJ2-1 TRBD2 NA TRBV14 TGTGCCAGCAGCCTAGCGGGAGTACCCAATGAGCAGTTCTTC CASSLAGVPNEQFF